The rows below give T cell receptor beta chains drawn from one sample of a study of blood T cell repertoires in COVID-19. Sequencing was performed with immunoSEQ multiplex PCR; in TCRdb, only in-frame clones are kept and a portion is missing. Of about 84,000 clones in the sample, roughly 96% were seen once. The sample comprised peripheral blood. All receptors derive from a human donor with active COVID-19. The donor label of this sample is uncertain. Each CDR3 is given with its conserved first and last residue. A D gene is named only where the DNA matches it firmly. Clone size is shown for a subset of rows, as once, few, many or a class of expanded clone.

J gene: TRBJ2-1; CDR3 length: 19; D gene: TRBD2; clone size: .; V gene: TRBV3-1/TRBV3-2; CDR3 protein: CASTATSGVIKSSYNEQFF; CDR3 DNA: TGTGCCAGCACCGCGACTAGCGGGGTAATTAAGAGCTCCTACAATGAGCAGTTCTTC
J gene: TRBJ1-1; CDR3 length: 13; D gene: .; clone size: once; V gene: TRBV28; CDR3 protein: CASSIGQNTEAFF; CDR3 DNA: TGTGCCAGCAGTATCGGACAGAACACTGAAGCTTTCTTT
J gene: TRBJ2-1; CDR3 length: 15; D gene: TRBD2; clone size: .; V gene: TRBV4-2; CDR3 protein: CASSPLSGGANEQFF; CDR3 DNA: TGTGCCAGCAGCCCCCTTTCCGGGGGGGCGAATGAGCAGTTCTTC
J gene: TRBJ2-5; CDR3 length: 14; D gene: .; clone size: once; V gene: TRBV5-1; CDR3 protein: CASSLLPGLETQYF; CDR3 DNA: TGCGCCAGCAGCTTGTTACCAGGGTTAGAGACCCAGTACTTC
J gene: TRBJ1-5; CDR3 length: 15; D gene: .; clone size: .; V gene: TRBV11-2; CDR3 protein: CASSFGGRGNQPQHF; CDR3 DNA: TGTGCCAGCAGCTTCGGGGGGCGCGGCAATCAGCCCCAGCATTTT
J gene: TRBJ1-4; CDR3 length: 14; D gene: .; clone size: .; V gene: TRBV7-9; CDR3 protein: CASSTGNPNEKLFF; CDR3 DNA: TGTGCCAGCAGCACGGGTAACCCTAATGAAAAACTGTTTTTT
J gene: TRBJ2-1; CDR3 length: 12; D gene: TRBD2; clone size: .; V gene: TRBV29-1; CDR3 protein: CSGHGLAGEQFF; CDR3 DNA: TGCAGCGGCCATGGACTAGCTGGCGAGCAGTTCTTC
J gene: TRBJ1-3; CDR3 length: 16; D gene: .; clone size: few; V gene: TRBV4-1; CDR3 protein: CASSQGEANSGNTIYF; CDR3 DNA: TGCGCCAGCAGCCAAGGAGAGGCCAACTCTGGAAACACCATATATTTT
J gene: TRBJ1-6; CDR3 length: 14; D gene: TRBD1; clone size: .; V gene: TRBV15; CDR3 protein: CATSRAGQNSPLHF; CDR3 DNA: TGTGCCACCAGCAGAGCGGGACAGAATTCACCCCTCCACTTT
J gene: TRBJ2-1; CDR3 length: 14; D gene: .; clone size: .; V gene: TRBV4-3; CDR3 protein: CASSQDRLSNEQFF; CDR3 DNA: TGCGCCAGCAGCCAAGATCGCCTTAGCAATGAGCAGTTCTTC
J gene: TRBJ2-6; CDR3 length: 14; D gene: TRBD1; clone size: .; V gene: TRBV6-5; CDR3 protein: CASNLLGQGDVLTF; CDR3 DNA: TGTGCCAGCAACTTATTGGGACAGGGTGATGTCCTGACTTTC
J gene: TRBJ1-1; CDR3 length: 13; D gene: TRBD1; clone size: .; V gene: TRBV12-3/TRBV12-4; CDR3 protein: CASSRQGFTEAFF; CDR3 DNA: TGTGCCAGCAGTCGACAGGGATTCACTGAAGCTTTCTTT
J gene: TRBJ2-3; CDR3 length: 14; D gene: TRBD2; clone size: .; V gene: TRBV4-3; CDR3 protein: CASSQHTSADTQYF; CDR3 DNA: TGCGCCAGCAGCCAACATACTAGCGCAGATACGCAGTATTTT
J gene: TRBJ2-5; CDR3 length: 15; D gene: TRBD2; clone size: .; V gene: TRBV5-1; CDR3 protein: CASSLEAGGLETQYF; CDR3 DNA: TGCGCCAGCAGCTTGGAAGCGGGGGGGTTAGAGACCCAGTACTTC
J gene: TRBJ2-3; CDR3 length: 13; D gene: .; clone size: .; V gene: TRBV13; CDR3 protein: CASSRGHTDTQYF; CDR3 DNA: TGTGCCAGCAGCCGCGGCCACACAGATACGCAGTATTTT
J gene: TRBJ1-2; CDR3 length: 16; D gene: .; clone size: .; V gene: TRBV5-4; CDR3 protein: CASSLVGVGSGRGYTF; CDR3 DNA: TGTGCCAGCAGCTTGGTAGGGGTTGGGTCCGGTAGAGGCTACACCTTC
J gene: TRBJ1-2; CDR3 length: 15; D gene: TRBD1; clone size: .; V gene: TRBV18; CDR3 protein: CASSLPGQGRYGYTF; CDR3 DNA: TGTGCCAGCTCACTTCCGGGACAGGGCCGCTATGGCTACACCTTC
J gene: TRBJ2-1; CDR3 length: 14; D gene: .; clone size: once; V gene: TRBV4-1; CDR3 protein: CASSQGLESNEQFF; CDR3 DNA: TGCGCCAGCAGCCAAGGACTAGAATCCAATGAGCAGTTCTTC
J gene: TRBJ2-1; CDR3 length: 13; D gene: TRBD2; clone size: .; V gene: TRBV10-1; CDR3 protein: CASSGGGTPEQFF; CDR3 DNA: TGCGCCAGCAGTGGGGGGGGGACGCCTGAGCAGTTCTTC
J gene: TRBJ2-1; CDR3 length: 18; D gene: TRBD2; clone size: .; V gene: TRBV7-9; CDR3 protein: CASSLNEGLAGLYNEQFF; CDR3 DNA: TGTGCCAGCAGCTTAAATGAGGGACTAGCGGGGCTATACAATGAGCAGTTCTTC
J gene: TRBJ1-1; CDR3 length: 15; D gene: .; clone size: once; V gene: TRBV13; CDR3 protein: CASSSRGGGRQEAFF; CDR3 DNA: TGTGCCAGCAGCTCCCGTGGGGGGGGGCGACAAGAAGCTTTCTTT
J gene: TRBJ1-1; CDR3 length: 13; D gene: .; clone size: few; V gene: TRBV9; CDR3 protein: CASSPPGTPEAFF; CDR3 DNA: TGTGCCAGCAGCCCGCCCGGGACACCGGAAGCTTTCTTT
J gene: TRBJ1-4; CDR3 length: 15; D gene: .; clone size: once; V gene: TRBV6-1; CDR3 protein: CASSDAGGFNEKLFF; CDR3 DNA: TGTGCCAGCAGTGATGCGGGGGGCTTTAATGAAAAACTGTTTTTT
J gene: TRBJ2-1; CDR3 length: 13; D gene: .; clone size: .; V gene: TRBV9; CDR3 protein: CASSVVLDNEQFF; CDR3 DNA: TGTGCCAGCAGCGTAGTGTTAGACAATGAGCAGTTCTTC
J gene: TRBJ2-1; CDR3 length: 16; D gene: .; clone size: .; V gene: TRBV7-9; CDR3 protein: CASSLALLGGYNEQFF; CDR3 DNA: TGTGCCAGCAGCTTAGCGCTTTTGGGGGGCTACAATGAGCAGTTCTTC
J gene: TRBJ2-7; CDR3 length: 16; D gene: TRBD1; clone size: .; V gene: TRBV11-2; CDR3 protein: CATRALTGDNSYEQYF; CDR3 DNA: TGTGCCACCCGGGCTCTGACAGGGGATAACTCCTACGAGCAGTACTTC
J gene: TRBJ2-3; CDR3 length: 15; D gene: TRBD2; clone size: .; V gene: TRBV5-1; CDR3 protein: CASSLISGGLDTQYF; CDR3 DNA: TGCGCCAGCAGCTTGATAAGCGGGGGCCTAGATACGCAGTATTTT
J gene: TRBJ1-2; CDR3 length: 10; D gene: .; clone size: .; V gene: TRBV7-9; CDR3 protein: CASSFGGYTF; CDR3 DNA: TGTGCCAGCAGCTTCGGTGGCTACACCTTC
J gene: TRBJ2-7; CDR3 length: 16; D gene: TRBD2; clone size: .; V gene: TRBV29-1; CDR3 protein: CSVVTSGSGRNYEQYF; CDR3 DNA: TGCAGCGTTGTGACTAGCGGGAGCGGGAGAAACTACGAGCAGTACTTC
J gene: TRBJ1-5; CDR3 length: 14; D gene: TRBD1; clone size: once; V gene: TRBV6-5; CDR3 protein: CASRGQGNNQPQHF; CDR3 DNA: TGTGCCAGCAGAGGACAGGGAAACAATCAGCCCCAGCATTTT
J gene: TRBJ2-5; CDR3 length: 13; D gene: TRBD1; clone size: .; V gene: TRBV2; CDR3 protein: CASSSGTGDTQYF; CDR3 DNA: TGTGCCAGCAGTTCCGGGACAGGGGATACCCAGTACTTC
J gene: TRBJ1-1; CDR3 length: 20; D gene: TRBD1; clone size: once; V gene: TRBV24-1; CDR3 protein: CATSVSRGGQGAFMNTEAFF; CDR3 DNA: TGTGCCACCAGTGTCTCGCGAGGGGGACAGGGGGCATTCATGAACACTGAAGCTTTCTTT
J gene: TRBJ2-3; CDR3 length: 18; D gene: TRBD2; clone size: .; V gene: TRBV13; CDR3 protein: CASSPLGLAGGITDTQYF; CDR3 DNA: TGTGCCAGCAGCCCCCTGGGACTAGCGGGAGGGATCACAGATACGCAGTATTTT
J gene: TRBJ2-7; CDR3 length: 19; D gene: .; clone size: once; V gene: TRBV2; CDR3 protein: CASRAGFGQEPPFLYEQYF; CDR3 DNA: TGTGCCAGCAGGGCGGGGTTTGGACAGGAGCCACCCTTCCTATACGAGCAGTACTTC
J gene: TRBJ2-1; CDR3 length: 15; D gene: TRBD1; clone size: .; V gene: TRBV4-1; CDR3 protein: CASSLVRTGQDEQFF; CDR3 DNA: TGCGCCAGCAGCCTCGTTCGGACAGGTCAGGATGAGCAGTTCTTC
J gene: TRBJ2-7; CDR3 length: 14; D gene: TRBD1; clone size: .; V gene: TRBV19; CDR3 protein: CASSRGQLSYEQYF; CDR3 DNA: TGTGCCAGTAGTAGGGGACAGCTCTCCTACGAGCAGTACTTC
J gene: TRBJ2-5; CDR3 length: 15; D gene: .; clone size: .; V gene: TRBV5-6; CDR3 protein: CASSWGGGRGETQYF; CDR3 DNA: TGTGCCAGCAGCTGGGGCGGGGGCCGGGGAGAGACCCAGTACTTC
J gene: TRBJ2-1; CDR3 length: 16; D gene: TRBD2; clone size: .; V gene: TRBV5-1; CDR3 protein: CASRHAGGRGGREQFF; CDR3 DNA: TGCGCCAGCCGTCACGCGGGGGGCCGAGGAGGTCGTGAGCAGTTCTTC
J gene: TRBJ1-1; CDR3 length: 14; D gene: .; clone size: .; V gene: TRBV11-2; CDR3 protein: CASRSDRYYTEAFF; CDR3 DNA: TGTGCCAGCAGAAGCGACAGGTACTACACTGAAGCTTTCTTT
J gene: TRBJ2-3; CDR3 length: 16; D gene: TRBD2; clone size: .; V gene: TRBV5-4; CDR3 protein: CASSGGARGITDTQYF; CDR3 DNA: TGTGCCAGCAGCGGCGGGGCGCGGGGGATCACAGATACGCAGTATTTT